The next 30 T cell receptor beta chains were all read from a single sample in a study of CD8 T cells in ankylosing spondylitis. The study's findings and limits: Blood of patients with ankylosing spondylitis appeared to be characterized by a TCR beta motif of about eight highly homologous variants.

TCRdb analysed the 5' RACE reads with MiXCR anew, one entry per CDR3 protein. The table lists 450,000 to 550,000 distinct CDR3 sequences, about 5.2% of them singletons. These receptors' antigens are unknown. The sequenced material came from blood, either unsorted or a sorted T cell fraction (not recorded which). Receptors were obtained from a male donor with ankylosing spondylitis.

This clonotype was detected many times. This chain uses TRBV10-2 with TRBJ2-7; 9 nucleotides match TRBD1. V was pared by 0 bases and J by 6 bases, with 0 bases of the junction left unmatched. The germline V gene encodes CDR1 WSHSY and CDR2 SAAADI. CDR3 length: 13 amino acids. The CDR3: CASSESGQGEQYF. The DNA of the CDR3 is TGCGCCAGCAGTGAGTCGGGACAGGGCGAGCAGTACTTC.

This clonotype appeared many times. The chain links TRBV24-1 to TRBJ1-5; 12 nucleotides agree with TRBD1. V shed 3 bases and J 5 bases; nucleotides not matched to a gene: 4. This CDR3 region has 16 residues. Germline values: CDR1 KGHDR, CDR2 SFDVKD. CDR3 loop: CATSDGTGGAYQPQHF. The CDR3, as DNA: TGTGCCACCAGTGATGGGACAGGGGGCGCATATCAGCCCCAGCATTTT.

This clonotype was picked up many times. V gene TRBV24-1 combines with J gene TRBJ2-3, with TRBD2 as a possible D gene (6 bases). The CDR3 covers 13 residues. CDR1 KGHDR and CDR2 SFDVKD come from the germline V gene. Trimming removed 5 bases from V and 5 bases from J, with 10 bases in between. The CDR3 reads CATSAPGEDTQYF. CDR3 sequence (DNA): TGTGCCACCAGTGCCCCGGGGGAAGATACGCAGTATTTT.

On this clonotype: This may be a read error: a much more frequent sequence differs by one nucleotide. The CDR3 is CSANQRWSSYNEQVF. DNA of the CDR3: TGCAGTGCCAACCAGAGGTGGAGCTCCTACAATGAGCAGGTCTTC. The chain recombines TRBV20-1 with TRBJ2-1, with unresolved D. In germline, CDR1 is DFQATT, CDR2 SNEGSKA (reference sequence). This CDR3 is built from 15 residues.

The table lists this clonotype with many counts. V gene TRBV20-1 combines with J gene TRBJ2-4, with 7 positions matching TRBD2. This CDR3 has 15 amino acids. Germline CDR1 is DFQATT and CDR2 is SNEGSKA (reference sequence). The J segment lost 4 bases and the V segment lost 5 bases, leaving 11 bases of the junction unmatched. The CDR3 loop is CSAYLVGEGKNIQYF. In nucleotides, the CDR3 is TGCAGTGCTTATCTAGTCGGGGAGGGGAAAAACATTCAGTACTTC.

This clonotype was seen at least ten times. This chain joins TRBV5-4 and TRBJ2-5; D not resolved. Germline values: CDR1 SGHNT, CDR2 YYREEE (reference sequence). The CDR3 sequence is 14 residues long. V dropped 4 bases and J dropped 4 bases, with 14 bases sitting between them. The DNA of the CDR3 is TGTGCCAGCAGCCCTACACGGTGGGGAGAGACCCAGTACTTC. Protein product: CASSPTRWGETQYF.

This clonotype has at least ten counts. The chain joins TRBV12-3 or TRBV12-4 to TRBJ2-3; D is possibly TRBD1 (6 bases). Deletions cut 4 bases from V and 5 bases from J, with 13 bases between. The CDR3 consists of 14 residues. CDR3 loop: CASSSGARGDTQYF. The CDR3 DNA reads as TGTGCCAGCAGTTCAGGGGCCCGCGGAGATACGCAGTATTTT.

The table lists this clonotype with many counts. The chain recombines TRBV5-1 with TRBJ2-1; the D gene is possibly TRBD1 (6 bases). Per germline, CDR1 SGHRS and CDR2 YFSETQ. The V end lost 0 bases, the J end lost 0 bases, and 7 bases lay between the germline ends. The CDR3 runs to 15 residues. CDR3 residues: CASSLGGPSYNEQFF. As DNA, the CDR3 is TGCGCCAGCAGCTTGGGGGGGCCCTCCTACAATGAGCAGTTCTTC.

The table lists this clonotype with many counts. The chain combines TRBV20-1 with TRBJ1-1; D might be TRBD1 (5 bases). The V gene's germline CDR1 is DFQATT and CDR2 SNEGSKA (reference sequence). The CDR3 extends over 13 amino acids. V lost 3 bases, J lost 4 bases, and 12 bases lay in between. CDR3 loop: CSASQGGGTEAFF. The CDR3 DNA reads TGCAGTGCTAGCCAGGGCGGGGGCACTGAAGCTTTCTTT.

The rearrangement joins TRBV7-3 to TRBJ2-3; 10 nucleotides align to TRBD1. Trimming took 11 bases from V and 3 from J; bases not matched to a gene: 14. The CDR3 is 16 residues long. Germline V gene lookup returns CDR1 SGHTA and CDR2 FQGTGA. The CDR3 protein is CASWGRTGGGTDTQYF. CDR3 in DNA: TGTGCCTCCTGGGGGCGGACAGGGGGTGGAACAGATACGCAGTATTTT.

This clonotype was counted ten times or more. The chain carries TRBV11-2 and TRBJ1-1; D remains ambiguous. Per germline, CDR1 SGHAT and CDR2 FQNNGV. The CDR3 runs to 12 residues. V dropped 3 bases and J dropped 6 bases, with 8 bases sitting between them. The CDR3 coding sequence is TGTGCCAGCAGCTTGTTTAGGCCTGAAGCTTTCTTT. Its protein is CASSLFRPEAFF.

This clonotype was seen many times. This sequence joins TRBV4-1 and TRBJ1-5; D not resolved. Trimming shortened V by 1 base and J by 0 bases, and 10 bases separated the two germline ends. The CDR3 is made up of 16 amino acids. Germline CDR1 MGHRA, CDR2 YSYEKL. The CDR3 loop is CASSQVGGHSNQPQHF. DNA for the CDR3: TGCGCCAGCAGCCAAGTGGGAGGGCATAGCAATCAGCCCCAGCATTTT.

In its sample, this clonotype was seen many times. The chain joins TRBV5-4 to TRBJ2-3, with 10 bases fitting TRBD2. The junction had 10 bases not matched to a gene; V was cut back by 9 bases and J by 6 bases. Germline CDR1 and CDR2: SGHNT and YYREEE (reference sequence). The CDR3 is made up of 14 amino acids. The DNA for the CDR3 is TGTGCCATACGATTCAGCGGGAGGGGGGATACGCAGTATTTT. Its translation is CAIRFSGRGDTQYF.

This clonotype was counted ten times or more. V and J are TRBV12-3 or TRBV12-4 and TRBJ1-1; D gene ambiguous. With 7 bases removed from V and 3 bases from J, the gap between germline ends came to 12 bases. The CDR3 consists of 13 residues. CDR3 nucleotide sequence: TGTGCCAGCACCTCAACCGGTTACACTGAAGCTTTCTTT. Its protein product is CASTSTGYTEAFF.

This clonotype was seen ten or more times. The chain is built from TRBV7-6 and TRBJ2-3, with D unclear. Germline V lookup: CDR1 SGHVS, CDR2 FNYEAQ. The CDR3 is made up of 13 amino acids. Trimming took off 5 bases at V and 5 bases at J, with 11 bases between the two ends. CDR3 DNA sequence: TGTGCCAGCAGCGAAGGAATGGGAGATACGCAGTATTTT. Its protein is CASSEGMGDTQYF. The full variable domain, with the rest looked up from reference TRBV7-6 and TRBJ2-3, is GAGVSQSPRYKVTKRGQDVALRCDPISGHVSLYWYRQALGQGPEFLTYFNYEAQQDKSGLPNDRFSAERPEGSISTLTIQRTEQRDSAMYRCASSEGMGDTQYFGPGTRLTVL.

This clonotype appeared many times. CDR3 residues: CATLTGGFNEQFF. The CDR3 bases are TGTGCCACTTTGACAGGGGGCTTTAATGAGCAGTTCTTC. The V and J genes are TRBV6-2 or TRBV6-3 and TRBJ2-1; 10 nucleotides match TRBD1. This CDR3 spans 13 amino acids. The J segment lost 7 bases and the V segment lost 10 bases, leaving 7 bases of the junction unmatched. Germline CDR1 MNHEY, CDR2 SVGEGT.

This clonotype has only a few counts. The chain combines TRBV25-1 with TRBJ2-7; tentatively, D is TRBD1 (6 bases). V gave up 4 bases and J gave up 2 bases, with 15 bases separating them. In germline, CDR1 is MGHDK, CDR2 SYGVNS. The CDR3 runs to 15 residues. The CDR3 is CASSVGVGDTYEQYF. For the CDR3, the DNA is TGTGCCAGCAGTGTAGGCGTGGGGGACACCTACGAGCAGTACTTC.

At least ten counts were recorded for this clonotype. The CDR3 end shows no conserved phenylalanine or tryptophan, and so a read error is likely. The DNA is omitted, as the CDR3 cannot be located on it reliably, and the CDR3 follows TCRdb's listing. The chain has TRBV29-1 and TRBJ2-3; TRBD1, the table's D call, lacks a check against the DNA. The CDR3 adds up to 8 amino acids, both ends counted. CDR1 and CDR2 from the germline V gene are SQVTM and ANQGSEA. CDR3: CSVEDGSV.

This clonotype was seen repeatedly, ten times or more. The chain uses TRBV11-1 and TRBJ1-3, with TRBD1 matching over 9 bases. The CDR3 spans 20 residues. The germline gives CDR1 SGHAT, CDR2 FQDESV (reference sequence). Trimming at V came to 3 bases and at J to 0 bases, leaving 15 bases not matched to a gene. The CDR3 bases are TGTGCCAGCAGCTTTACATCTTACCGGGACAGGGACTTCTCTGGAAACACCATATATTTT. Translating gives CASSFTSYRDRDFSGNTIYF. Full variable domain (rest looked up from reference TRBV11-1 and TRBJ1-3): EAEVAQSPRYKITEKSQAVAFWCDPISGHATLYWYRQILGQGPELLVQFQDESVVDDSQLPKDRFSAERLKGVDSTLKIQPAELGDSAMYLCASSFTSYRDRDFSGNTIYFGEGSWLTVV.

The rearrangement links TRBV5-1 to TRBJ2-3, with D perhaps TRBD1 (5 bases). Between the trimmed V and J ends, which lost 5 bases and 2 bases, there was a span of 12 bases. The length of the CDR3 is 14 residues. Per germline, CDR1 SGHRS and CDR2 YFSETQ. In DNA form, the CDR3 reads TGCGCCAGCAGACCGGACATTCCCACAGATACGCAGTATTTT. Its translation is CASRPDIPTDTQYF.

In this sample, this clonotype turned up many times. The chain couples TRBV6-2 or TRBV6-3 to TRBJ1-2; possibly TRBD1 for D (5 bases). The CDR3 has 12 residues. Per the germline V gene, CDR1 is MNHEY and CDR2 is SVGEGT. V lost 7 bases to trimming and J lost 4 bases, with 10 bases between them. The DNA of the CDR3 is TGTGCCAGCAATCGGGACGGCTATGGCTACACCTTC. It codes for CASNRDGYGYTF.

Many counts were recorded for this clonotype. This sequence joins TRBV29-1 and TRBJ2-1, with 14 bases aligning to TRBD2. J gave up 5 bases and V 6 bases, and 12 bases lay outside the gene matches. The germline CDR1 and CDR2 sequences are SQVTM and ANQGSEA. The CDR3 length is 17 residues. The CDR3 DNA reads TGCAGCGTGTCCCCGTTGACTAGCGGGGGGGCCGACAATGAGCAGTTCTTC. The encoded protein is CSVSPLTSGGADNEQFF.

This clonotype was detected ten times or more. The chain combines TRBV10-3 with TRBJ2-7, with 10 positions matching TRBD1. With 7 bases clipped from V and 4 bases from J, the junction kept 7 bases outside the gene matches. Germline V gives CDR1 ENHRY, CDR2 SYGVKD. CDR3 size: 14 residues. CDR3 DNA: TGTGCCATCAAAAGGGGACAGGGGTTGTACGAGCAGTACTTC. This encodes CAIKRGQGLYEQYF.

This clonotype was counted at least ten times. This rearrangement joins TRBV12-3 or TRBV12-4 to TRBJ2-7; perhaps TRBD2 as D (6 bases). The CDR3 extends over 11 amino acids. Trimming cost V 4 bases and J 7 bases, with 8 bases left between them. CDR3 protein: CASSWGVEQYF. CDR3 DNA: TGTGCCAGCAGTTGGGGGGTAGAGCAGTACTTC.

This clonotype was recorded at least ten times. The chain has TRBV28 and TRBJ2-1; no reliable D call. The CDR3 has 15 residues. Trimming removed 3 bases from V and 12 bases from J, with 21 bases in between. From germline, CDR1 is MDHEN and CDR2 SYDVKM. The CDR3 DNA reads TGTGCCAGCAGTTTGACCGTAGACTCGATTACCAGGCAGTTCTTC. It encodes CASSLTVDSITRQFF.

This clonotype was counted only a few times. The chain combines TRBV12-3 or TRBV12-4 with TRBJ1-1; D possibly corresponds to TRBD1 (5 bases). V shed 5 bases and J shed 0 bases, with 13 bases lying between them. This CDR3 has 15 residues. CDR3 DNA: TGTGCCAGCAGTCCCCCTCAGGGCCTGAACACTGAAGCTTTCTTT. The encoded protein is CASSPPQGLNTEAFF.

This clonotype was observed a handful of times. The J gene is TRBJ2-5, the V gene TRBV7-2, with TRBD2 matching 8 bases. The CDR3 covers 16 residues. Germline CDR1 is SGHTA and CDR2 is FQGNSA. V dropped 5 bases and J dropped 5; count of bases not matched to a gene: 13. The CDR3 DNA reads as TGTGCCAGCAGCCCCCTTAGACTAGCGAGCGGGGAGACCCAGTACTTC. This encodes CASSPLRLASGETQYF.

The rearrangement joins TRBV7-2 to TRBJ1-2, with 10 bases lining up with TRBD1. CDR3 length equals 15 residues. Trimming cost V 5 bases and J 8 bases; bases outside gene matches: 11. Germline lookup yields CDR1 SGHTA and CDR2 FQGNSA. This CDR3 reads CASSPRGDRGNGYTF. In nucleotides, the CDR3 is TGTGCCAGCAGCCCGCGCGGGGACAGGGGCAACGGCTACACCTTC.

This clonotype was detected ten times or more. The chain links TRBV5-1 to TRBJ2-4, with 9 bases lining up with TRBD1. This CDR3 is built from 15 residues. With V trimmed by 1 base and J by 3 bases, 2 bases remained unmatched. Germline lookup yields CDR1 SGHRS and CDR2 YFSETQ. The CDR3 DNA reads TGCGCCAGCAGCTTGCCGGGACAGGGCAAAAACATTCAGTACTTC. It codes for CASSLPGQGKNIQYF.

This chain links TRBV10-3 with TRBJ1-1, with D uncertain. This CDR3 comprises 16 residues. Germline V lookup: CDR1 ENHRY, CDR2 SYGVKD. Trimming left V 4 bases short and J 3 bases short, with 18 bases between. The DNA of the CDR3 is TGTGCCATCAGTGGTTTCTCGGGAGGCGGTGACACTGAAGCTTTCTTT. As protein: CAISGFSGGGDTEAFF.